These 7 T cell receptor beta chains were all obtained from the same sample, sequenced in a study of CD8+CD57+ T cells in acquired aplastic anemia. Genomic DNA, the template, was used for profiling of the TCR beta VDJ and CDR3. One entry per CDR3 protein, called by TCRdb with MiXCR from the reads. The sample yields 150,000 or so distinct CDR3 sequences, 55% to 75% seen once. The specimen was sorted CD4+, CD8+, or CD8+CD57+ T cells (not recorded which) from PBMCs. The receptors derive from a human donor in good health.

The genes are TRBV7-2 and TRBJ2-2; 13 bases are a match to TRBD2. Per the germline V gene, CDR1 is SGHTA and CDR2 is FQGNSA. With V trimmed by 6 bases and J by 8 bases, 12 bases remained unmatched. The CDR3 covers 17 residues. CDR3 in DNA: TGTGCCAGCAGAGCGATTACTAGCGGGAGGGCCAGGGGGGAGCTGTTTTTT. Amino acids: CASRAITSGRARGELFF.

The V call is TRBV20-1, the J call TRBJ2-3, with 10 bases lining up with TRBD1. Germline loops: CDR1 DFQATT, CDR2 SNEGSKA (reference sequence). This CDR3 contains 14 residues. V shed 5 bases, J shed 1 base, and the junction held 3 bases outside the gene matches. CDR3 coding DNA: TGCAGTGCTGCCGGGACAGGGGGCACAGATACGCAGTATTTT. It translates to CSAAGTGGTDTQYF.

This clonotype was seen repeatedly, ten times or more. V usage is TRBV27 and J usage is TRBJ1-6; D possibly corresponds to TRBD1 (6 bases). Germline assignment: CDR1 MNHEY and CDR2 SMNVEV (reference sequence). The V end lost 7 bases, the J end lost 8 bases, and 18 bases lay between the germline ends. This CDR3 is 15 amino acids long. CDR3: CASNQRGGLYSPLHF. The CDR3 nucleotides are TGTGCCAGCAATCAAAGAGGGGGGCTTTATTCACCCCTCCACTTT.

This rearrangement joins TRBV2 to TRBJ1-3, with 7 bases matching TRBD1. This CDR3 has 15 amino acids. Germline loops: CDR1 SNHLY, CDR2 FYNNEI. Losses at the gene ends were 8 bases for V and 7 bases for J; bases not matched to a gene: 14. The chain's CDR3 is CASCEGRGIWNTIYF. The CDR3 DNA reads as TGTGCCAGCTGCGAGGGCAGGGGGATATGGAACACCATATATTTT.

This chain joins TRBV19 and TRBJ1-5; 7 bases align to TRBD1. V shed 6 bases and J 2 bases; nucleotides not matched to a gene: 4. This CDR3 comprises 14 residues. Germline-derived CDR1 and CDR2 are LNHDA and SQIVND (reference sequence). The CDR3 reads CASSDRVGNQPQHF. DNA of the CDR3: TGTGCCAGTAGCGACAGGGTGGGCAATCAGCCCCAGCATTTT. Supplemented by reference TRBV19 and TRBJ1-5, the full variable domain reads DGGITQSPKYLFRKEGQNVTLSCEQNLNHDAMYWYRQDPGQGLRLIYYSQIVNDFQKGDIAEGYSVSREKKESFPLTVTSAQKNPTAFYLCASSDRVGNQPQHFGDGTRLSIL.

The rearrangement uses TRBV5-1 and TRBJ2-7; D might be TRBD1 (6 bases). In germline, CDR1 is SGHRS, CDR2 YFSETQ. CDR3 length: 13 amino acids. With 4 bases removed from V and 2 bases from J, the gap between germline ends came to 10 bases. CDR3 nucleotide sequence: TGCGCCAGCAGCCGGGACAACACCTACGAGCAGTACTTC. Translated: CASSRDNTYEQYF.

Details on this clonotype: It is unclear where the CDR3 begins or ends on the DNA, so no DNA is shown, and the CDR3 is as TCRdb lists it. This chain joins TRBV7-2 and TRBJ2-5; the tabulated D call, TRBD2, remains unverified against the DNA. The germline CDR1 and CDR2 sequences are SGHTA and FQGNSA. The CDR3 is 24 amino acids in total, end residues counted. The chain's CDR3 is CASSFYICSASVGLAGVSGQEQYF.